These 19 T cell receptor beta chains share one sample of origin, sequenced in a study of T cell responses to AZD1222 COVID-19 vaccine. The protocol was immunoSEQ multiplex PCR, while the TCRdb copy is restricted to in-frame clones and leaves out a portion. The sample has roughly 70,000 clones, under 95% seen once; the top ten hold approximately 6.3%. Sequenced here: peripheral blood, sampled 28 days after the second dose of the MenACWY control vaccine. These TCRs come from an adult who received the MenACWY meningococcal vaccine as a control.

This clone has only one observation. The CDR3: CAWTGQTYEKLFF. CDR3 coding DNA: TGTGCCTGGACGGGACAGACCTATGAAAAACTGTTTTTT. The chain employs TRBV30 and TRBJ1-4, with 7 bases matching TRBD1. V lost 4 bases and J lost 6; bases outside the gene matches: 5. CDR3 length: 13 residues. Germline V gives CDR1 GTSNPN, CDR2 SVGIG (reference sequence).

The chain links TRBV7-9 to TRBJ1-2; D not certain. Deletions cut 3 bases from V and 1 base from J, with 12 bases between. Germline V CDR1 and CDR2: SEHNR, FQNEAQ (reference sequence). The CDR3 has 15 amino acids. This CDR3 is CASSFEGIVNYGYTF. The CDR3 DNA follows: TGTGCCAGCAGCTTCGAAGGAATAGTTAACTATGGCTACACCTTC. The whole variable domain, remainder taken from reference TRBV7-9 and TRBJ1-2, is DTGVSQNPRHKITKRGQNVTFRCDPISEHNRLYWYRQTLGQGPEFLTYFQNEAQLEKSRLLSDRFSAERPKGSFSTLEIQRTEQGDSAMYLCASSFEGIVNYGYTFGSGTRLTVV.

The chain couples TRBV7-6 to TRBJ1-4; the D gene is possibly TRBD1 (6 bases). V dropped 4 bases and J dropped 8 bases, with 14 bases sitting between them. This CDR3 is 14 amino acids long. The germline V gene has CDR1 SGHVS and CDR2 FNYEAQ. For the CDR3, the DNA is TGTGCCAGCAGCTCTACAGGGCAAATCGAAAAACTGTTTTTT. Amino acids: CASSSTGQIEKLFF.

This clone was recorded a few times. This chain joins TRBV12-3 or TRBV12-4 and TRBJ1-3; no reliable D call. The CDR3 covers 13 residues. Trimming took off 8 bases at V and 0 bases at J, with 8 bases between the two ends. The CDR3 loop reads CASQTNSGNTIYF. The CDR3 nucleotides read TGTGCCAGCCAAACCAACTCTGGAAACACCATATATTTT.

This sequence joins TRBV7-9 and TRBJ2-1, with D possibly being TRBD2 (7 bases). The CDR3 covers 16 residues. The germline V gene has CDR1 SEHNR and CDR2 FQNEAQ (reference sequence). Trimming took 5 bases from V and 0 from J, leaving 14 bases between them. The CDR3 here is CASSPQGGPSYNEQFF. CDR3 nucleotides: TGTGCCAGCAGCCCACAGGGAGGGCCCTCCTACAATGAGCAGTTCTTC. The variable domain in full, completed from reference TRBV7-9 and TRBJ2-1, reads DTGVSQNPRHKITKRGQNVTFRCDPISEHNRLYWYRQTLGQGPEFLTYFQNEAQLEKSRLLSDRFSAERPKGSFSTLEIQRTEQGDSAMYLCASSPQGGPSYNEQFFGPGTRLTVL.

CDR3 region: CASSEGVGVSSYEQYF. CDR3 in DNA: TGTGCCAGCAGTGAAGGAGTGGGGGTGAGCTCCTACGAGCAGTACTTC. J is TRBJ2-7 and V is TRBV2; D may match TRBD1 or TRBD2 (5 bases each). V lost 1 base and J 0 bases, leaving 13 bases between the germline ends. The CDR3 spans 16 residues. The germline V gene encodes CDR1 SNHLY and CDR2 FYNNEI.

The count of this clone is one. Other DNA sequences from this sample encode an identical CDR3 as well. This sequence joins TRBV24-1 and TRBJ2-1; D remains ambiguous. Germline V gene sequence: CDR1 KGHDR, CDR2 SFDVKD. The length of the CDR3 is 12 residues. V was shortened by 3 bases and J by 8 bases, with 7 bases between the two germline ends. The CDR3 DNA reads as TGTGCCACCAGTGATCACAGAGATGAGCAGTTCTTC. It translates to CATSDHRDEQFF.

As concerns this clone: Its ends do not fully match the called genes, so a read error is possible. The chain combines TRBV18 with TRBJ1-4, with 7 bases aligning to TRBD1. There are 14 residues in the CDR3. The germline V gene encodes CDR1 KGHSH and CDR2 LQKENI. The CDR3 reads CASSPDRAKEKLFF. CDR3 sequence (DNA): TGTGCCAGCTCCCCAGACAGGGCTAAGGAAAAACTGTTTTTT.

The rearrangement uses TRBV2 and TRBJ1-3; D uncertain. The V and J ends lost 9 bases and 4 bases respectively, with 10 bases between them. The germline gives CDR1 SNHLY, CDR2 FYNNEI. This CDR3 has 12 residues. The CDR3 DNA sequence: TGTGCCAGAACAAGAGTCGGAAACACCATATATTTT. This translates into CARTRVGNTIYF. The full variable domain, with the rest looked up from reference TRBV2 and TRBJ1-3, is EPEVTQTPSHQVTQMGQEVILRCVPISNHLYFYWYRQILGQKVEFLVSFYNNEISEKSEIFDDQFSVERPDGSNFTLKIRSTKLEDSAMYFCARTRVGNTIYFGEGSWLTVV.

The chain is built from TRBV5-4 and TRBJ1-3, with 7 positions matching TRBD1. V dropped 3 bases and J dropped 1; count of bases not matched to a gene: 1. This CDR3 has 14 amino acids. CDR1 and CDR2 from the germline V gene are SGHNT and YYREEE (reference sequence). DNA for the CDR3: TGTGCCAGCAGCTACAGGGGATCTGGAAACACCATATATTTT. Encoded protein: CASSYRGSGNTIYF.

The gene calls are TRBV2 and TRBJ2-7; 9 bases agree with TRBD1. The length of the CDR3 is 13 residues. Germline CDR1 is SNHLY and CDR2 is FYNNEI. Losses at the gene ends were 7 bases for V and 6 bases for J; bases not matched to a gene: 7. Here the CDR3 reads CASTETGGGEQYF. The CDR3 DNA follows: TGTGCCAGCACGGAGACAGGGGGAGGCGAGCAGTACTTC. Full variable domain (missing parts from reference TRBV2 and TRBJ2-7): EPEVTQTPSHQVTQMGQEVILRCVPISNHLYFYWYRQILGQKVEFLVSFYNNEISEKSEIFDDQFSVERPDGSNFTLKIRSTKLEDSAMYFCASTETGGGEQYFGPGTRLTVT.

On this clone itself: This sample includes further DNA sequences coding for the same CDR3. The CDR3 region is CASRSGLSFGRSYNEQFF. The CDR3 DNA sequence: TGTGCCAGCAGATCCGGGCTTTCATTCGGTCGCTCCTACAATGAGCAGTTCTTC. The J gene is TRBJ2-1, the V gene TRBV28; D gene uncertain. The CDR3 covers 18 residues. The germline V and J ends were trimmed by 6 bases and 0 bases, with 21 bases remaining between them. In germline, CDR1 is MDHEN, CDR2 SYDVKM. Together with reference TRBV28 and TRBJ2-1, the CDR3 gives the full variable domain: DVKVTQSSRYLVKRTGEKVFLECVQDMDHENMFWYRQDPGLGLRLIYFSYDVKMKEKGDIPEGYSVSREKKERFSLILESASTNQTSMYLCASRSGLSFGRSYNEQFFGPGTRLTVL.

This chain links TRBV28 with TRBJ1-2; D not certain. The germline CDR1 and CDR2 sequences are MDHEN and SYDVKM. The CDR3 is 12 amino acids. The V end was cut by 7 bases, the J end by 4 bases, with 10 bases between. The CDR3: CASKPGLYGYTF. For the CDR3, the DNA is TGTGCCAGCAAGCCCGGCCTCTATGGCTACACCTTC.

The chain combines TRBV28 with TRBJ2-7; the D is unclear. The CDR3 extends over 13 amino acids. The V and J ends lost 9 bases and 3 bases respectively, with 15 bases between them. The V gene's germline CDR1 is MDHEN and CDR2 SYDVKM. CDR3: CASQPASVYEQYF. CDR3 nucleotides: TGTGCCAGTCAACCCGCCTCAGTCTACGAGCAGTACTTC.

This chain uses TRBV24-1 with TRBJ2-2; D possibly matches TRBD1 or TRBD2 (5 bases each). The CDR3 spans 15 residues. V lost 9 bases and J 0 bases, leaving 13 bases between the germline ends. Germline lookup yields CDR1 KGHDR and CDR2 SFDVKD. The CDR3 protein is CATGPGRTNTGELFF. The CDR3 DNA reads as TGTGCCACCGGCCCGGGACGGACGAACACCGGGGAGCTGTTTTTT.

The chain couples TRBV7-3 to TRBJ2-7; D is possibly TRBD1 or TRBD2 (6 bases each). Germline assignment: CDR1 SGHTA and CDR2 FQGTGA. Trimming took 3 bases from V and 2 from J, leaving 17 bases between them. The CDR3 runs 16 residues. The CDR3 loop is CASSLGGHWGPYEQYF. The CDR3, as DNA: TGTGCCAGCAGCTTGGGGGGACACTGGGGCCCCTACGAGCAGTACTTC.

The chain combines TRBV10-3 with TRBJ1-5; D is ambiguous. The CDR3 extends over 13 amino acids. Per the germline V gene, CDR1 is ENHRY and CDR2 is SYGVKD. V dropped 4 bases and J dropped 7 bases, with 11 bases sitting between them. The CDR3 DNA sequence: TGTGCCATCAGTGGAGACCGCGGACAGCCCCAGCATTTT. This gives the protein CAISGDRGQPQHF.

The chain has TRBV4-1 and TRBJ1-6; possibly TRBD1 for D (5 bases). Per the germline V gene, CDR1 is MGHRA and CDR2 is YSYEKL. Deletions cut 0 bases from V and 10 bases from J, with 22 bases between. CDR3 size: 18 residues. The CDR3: CASSQDPAPGGSRSPLHF. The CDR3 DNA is TGCGCCAGCAGCCAAGACCCGGCTCCGGGGGGGTCTAGATCACCCCTCCACTTT.

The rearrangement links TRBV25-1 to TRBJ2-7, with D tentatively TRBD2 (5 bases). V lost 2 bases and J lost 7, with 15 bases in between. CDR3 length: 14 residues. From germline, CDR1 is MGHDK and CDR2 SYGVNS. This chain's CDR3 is CASSEPKPSGEQYF. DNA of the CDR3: TGTGCCAGCAGTGAACCAAAACCTTCGGGAGAGCAGTACTTC.